This T cell receptor beta chain was sequenced during a study of T cell responses to AZD1222 COVID-19 vaccine (dated by TCRdb to the early 2020s). With regard to the full study: A total of 230 to 250 trial participants underwent TCR sequencing, of whom approximately 200 had received two doses of AZD1222 and about 26 had received two doses of the MenACWY control vaccine. Trial participants were enrolled by age into subgroups of 18-55, 56-69 and 70-plus years, and about 150, 27 and 61 TCR-sequenced participants, respectively, were included in these subgroups. Results and caveats for the whole study, not just this receptor: The 56-69-year group was small, and its depth increase did not reach significance, likely because of low power. Participants were mostly white British, with more females than males. The authors suggested clonal diversity may have been underestimated. Because no samples from the day 14 peak response were available, repertoires could be characterized only after the peak T cell response. Only a handful of AZD1222 recipients were SARS-CoV-2 seropositive at baseline, limiting conclusions about previously exposed vaccinees. Reportedly, almost half of the unique spike-specific TCRs recognized epitopes lying outside the regions that are mutated in the B.1.351 and B.1.1.7 variants. The whole spike protein was spanned by vaccine-associated CD4 TCRs, and dominant responses were seen in regions 160-218 and 743-854. After two AZD1222 doses, both the breadth and the depth of spike-specific TCRs were significantly higher than at day 0 and than in MenACWY recipients.

Reading the germline V gene gives CDR1 MRHNA and CDR2 SNTAGT. Here V drops 5 bases and J drops 3 bases, and the junction holds 17 bases not matched to any gene. The CDR3 covers 18 residues, taking in both the cysteine and the phenylalanine. The DNA shown is the 54-base CDR3, in frame from base 1. The CDR3 regions of human TCRbeta chains were analyzed by immunosequencing. As for the authors' bioinformatics: TCRs in the repertoires were compared against a reference library of SARS-CoV-2-specific TCRs that had been generated with the MIRA antigen-specificity platform. Breadth meant the fraction of unique TCRs that were SARS-CoV-2-associated, whereas depth meant the fraction of total T cells that were SARS-CoV-2-associated. Using the MIRA data, each spike-specific TCR was assigned both to the spike region to which the TCR was reactive and to a CD4 or CD8 class. Log10-transformed breadth and depth values were compared by one-way ANOVA with Sidak's multiple comparisons tests. TCRdb retrieved this table from immuneACCESS and kept in-frame rearrangements only. Not all clones are present; in checked studies, unresolved V genes account for under half, and no reason is known for the remainder. Clone size and the V and J calls come from that table; the DNA yielded D and trimming. The sample contains tens of thousands of clones, around 89% of them found a single time. The ten largest clones capture about 12% of the sample.

A note on this clone: Its antigen remains unidentified. It has no much larger one-base neighbor in the sample; base qualities were not kept.

The sample's time point label, in plain terms: about 28 days (+/-7) after the second vaccine dose. Because spike-specific TCR depth and breadth did not differ between the two schedules, AZD1222 recipients who got a second dose at roughly 4 weeks were pooled with those who got a second dose at roughly 12 weeks. Vaccinee samples were obtained from the UK trials COV001 and COV002, which included a single-blind randomized controlled phase 2/3 trial of AZD1222 (ChAdOx1 nCoV-19) in healthy adults. For TCRbeta chain sequencing, PBMC samples were collected from trial participants at day 0 and at day 28 after the second dose.

The source material was peripheral blood, sampled 28 days after the second AZD1222 dose. This receptor was identified in an adult who received the AZD1222 COVID-19 vaccine. The rearranged segments are TRBV6-4 and TRBJ2-5; 8 central nucleotides agree with TRBD2. This receptor carries the CDR3 CASSPHKMPGLEKETQYF. The DNA reads as follows: TGTGCCAGCAGTCCTCACAAAATGCCGGGACTAGAAAAAGAGACCCAGTACTTC.